The clone carrying this T cell receptor (beta chain) has more than one count but fewer than ten. Antigen: not known. This was a survey-level run. Clones were read by immunoSEQ multiplex PCR, and TCRdb kept only the in-frame ones, dropping some. The sample holds about 35,000 clones, about 81% seen once. During colonoscopy, one to two rectal pinch biopsies were collected. This record comes from a study of pediatric ulcerative colitis. As for the study in general: Fewer than ten patients showed pancolitis and two showed left-sided colitis. General study results and limits: Repertoires came from total lymphocyte DNA, not specific subsets. Rectal repertoires separated controls, mild-moderate and acute severe colitis.

Germline V lookup: CDR1 SNHLY, CDR2 FYNNEI. V trimming: 9 bases; J trimming: 2 bases; junction bases outside the gene matches: 15. The CDR3 sequence is 17 residues long. The chain combines TRBV2 with TRBJ2-3, with 9 bases fitting TRBD1. The origin of this receptor is a boy younger than 18 with mild ulcerative colitis. The specimen sequenced was gut tissue. CDR3 coding DNA: TGTGCCAGTGGGGAAGAGGACAGGGGATTACACACAGATACGCAGTATTTT. This gives the protein CASGEEDRGLHTDTQYF.